Given below is one T cell receptor (beta chain) in context. Antigen specificity is unknown. This sample was included in a study of T cells and Merkel cell carcinoma outcomes. Some clones are missing from TCRdb's copy, which holds only in-frame ones; the method was immunoSEQ multiplex PCR. The data hold around 15,000 clones, with 75% to 90% observed a single time. Whole-study findings and limits: Repertoire plus T-cell density reportedly predicted Merkel cell carcinoma outcomes.

This receptor was identified in a human donor with Merkel cell carcinoma. Material: tumor tissue from Merkel cell carcinoma.

CDR3 DNA: TGTGCCACCAGCAGAGATTCGCCGAACACCGGGGAGCTGTTTTTT. Its protein is CATSRDSPNTGELFF. This rearrangement joins TRBV15 to TRBJ2-2, with unresolved D. Trimming took off 0 bases at V and 0 bases at J, with 5 bases between the two ends. The CDR3 spans 15 residues. Germline values: CDR1 LNHNV, CDR2 YYDKDF (reference sequence). Drawing the rest from reference TRBV15 and TRBJ2-2, the complete variable domain is DAMVIQNPRYQVTQFGKPVTLSCSQTLNHNVMYWYQQKSSQAPKLLFHYYDKDFNNEADTPDNFQSRRPNTSFCFLDIRSPGLGDTAMYLCATSRDSPNTGELFFGEGSRLTVL.